This T cell receptor beta chain was documented in a study of human CD8 memory T cell subsets. Whole-study findings and limits: Both stem-like subsets shared clonotypes with effector memory cells. However, the stem-like memory and precursor exhausted T cell repertoires overlapped with each other only minimally.

Construction of TCR beta libraries was accomplished by means of UMI-labeled 5' RACE. Original handling: Every library of TCR beta sequences contained functional CDR3 beta clonotypes numbering between roughly 3,000 and 20,000. With the 5' RACE reads reprocessed, TCRdb shows one record per CDR3 protein and no DNA. TCRdb, rather than the study authors, made the V and J calls. The sample has about 11,000 distinct CDR3 sequences. The germline V gene encodes CDR1 LGHNA and CDR2 YNFKEQ. The CDR3 extends over 15 amino acids. Enriched by negative magnetic separation, total CD8+ T cells were obtained. The RNA's source was duplicate vials of approximately 150,000 sorted CD8+ T cells per subset. Concerning this clonotype: Its antigen remains unidentified.

V is TRBV4-2 and J is TRBJ2-5; TCRdb's D call of TRBD2 is untestable without DNA. Sequencing used CD8+ stem-like memory T cells (TSCM and TCM) sorted from PBMCs. Indicated subset: stem-like memory CD8 T cells (TSTEM), CCR7+ PD-1- TIGIT-. This clonotype was sampled from a human donor in good health. The CDR3 sequence is CASSQQSGGLETQYF.